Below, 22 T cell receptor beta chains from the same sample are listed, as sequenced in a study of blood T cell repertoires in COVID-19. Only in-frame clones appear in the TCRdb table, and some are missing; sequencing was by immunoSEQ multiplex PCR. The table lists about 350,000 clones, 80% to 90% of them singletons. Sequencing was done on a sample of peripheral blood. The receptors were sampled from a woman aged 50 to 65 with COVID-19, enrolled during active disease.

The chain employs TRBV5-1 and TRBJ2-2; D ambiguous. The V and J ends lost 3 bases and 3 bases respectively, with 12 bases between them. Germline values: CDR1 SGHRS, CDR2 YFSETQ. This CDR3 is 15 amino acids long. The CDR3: CASSYNYGDTGELFF. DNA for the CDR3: TGCGCCAGCAGCTATAATTATGGAGACACCGGGGAGCTGTTTTTT.

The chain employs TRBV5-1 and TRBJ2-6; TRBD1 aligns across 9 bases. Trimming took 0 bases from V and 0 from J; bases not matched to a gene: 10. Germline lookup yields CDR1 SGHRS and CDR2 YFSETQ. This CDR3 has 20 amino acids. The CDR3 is CASSLEGTGTSLSGANVLTF. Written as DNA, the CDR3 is TGCGCCAGCAGCTTGGAAGGGACAGGGACGTCCCTCTCTGGGGCCAACGTCCTGACTTTC. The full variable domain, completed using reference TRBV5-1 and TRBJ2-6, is KAGVTQTPRYLIKTRGQQVTLSCSPISGHRSVSWYQQTPGQGLQFLFEYFSETQRNKGNFPGRFSGRQFSNSRSEMNVSTLELGDSALYLCASSLEGTGTSLSGANVLTFGAGSRLTVL.

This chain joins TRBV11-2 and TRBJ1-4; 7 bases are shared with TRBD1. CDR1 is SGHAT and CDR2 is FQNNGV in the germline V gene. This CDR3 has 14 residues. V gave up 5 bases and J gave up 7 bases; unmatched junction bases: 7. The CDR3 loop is CASSHRGLGEKLFF. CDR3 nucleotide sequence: TGTGCCAGCAGCCACAGGGGCTTGGGTGAAAAACTGTTTTTT.

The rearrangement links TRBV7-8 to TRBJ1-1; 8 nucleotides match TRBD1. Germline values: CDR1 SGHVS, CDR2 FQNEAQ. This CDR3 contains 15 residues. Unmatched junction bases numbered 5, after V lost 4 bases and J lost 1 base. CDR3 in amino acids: CASSSTTGANTEAFF. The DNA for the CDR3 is TGTGCCAGCAGCTCAACGACAGGGGCGAACACTGAAGCTTTCTTT.

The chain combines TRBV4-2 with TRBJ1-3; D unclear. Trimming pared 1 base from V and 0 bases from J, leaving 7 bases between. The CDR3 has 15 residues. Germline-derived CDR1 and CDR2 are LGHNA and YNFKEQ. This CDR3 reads CASSQVGFSGNTIYF. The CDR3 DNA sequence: TGTGCCAGCAGCCAAGTGGGCTTCTCTGGAAACACCATATATTTT.

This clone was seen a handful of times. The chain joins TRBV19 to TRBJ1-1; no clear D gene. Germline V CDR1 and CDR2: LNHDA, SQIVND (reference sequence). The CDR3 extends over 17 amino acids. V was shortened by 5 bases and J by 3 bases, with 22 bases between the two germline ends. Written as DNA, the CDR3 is TGTGCCAGTAGTGAGGGTTTCAAAGGCTCCTTGGACACTGAAGCTTTCTTT. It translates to CASSEGFKGSLDTEAFF.

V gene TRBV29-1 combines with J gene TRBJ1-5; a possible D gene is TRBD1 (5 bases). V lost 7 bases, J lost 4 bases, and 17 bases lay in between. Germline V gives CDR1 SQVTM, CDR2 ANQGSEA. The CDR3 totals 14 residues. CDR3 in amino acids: CSARAGGFNQPQHF. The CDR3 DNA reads TGCAGCGCGAGGGCGGGGGGGTTTAATCAGCCCCAGCATTTT. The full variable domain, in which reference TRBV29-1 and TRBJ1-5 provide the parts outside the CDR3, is SAVISQKPSRDICQRGTSLTIQCQVDSQVTMMFWYRQQPGQSLTLIATANQGSEATYESGFVIDKFPISRPNLTFSTLTVSNMSPEDSSIYLCSARAGGFNQPQHFGDGTRLSIL.

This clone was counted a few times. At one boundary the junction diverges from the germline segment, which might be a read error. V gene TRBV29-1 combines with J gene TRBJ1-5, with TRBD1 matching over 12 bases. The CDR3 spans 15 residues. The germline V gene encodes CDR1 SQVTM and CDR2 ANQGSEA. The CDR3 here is CSVVVGTGGKQPQHF. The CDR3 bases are TGCAGCGTTGTAGTCGGGACAGGGGGCAAACAGCCCCAGCATTTT. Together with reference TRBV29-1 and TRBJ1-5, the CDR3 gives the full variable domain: SAVISQKPSRDICQRGTSLTIQCQVDSQVTMMFWYRQQPGQSLTLIATANQGSEATYESGFVIDKFPISRPNLTFSTLTVSNMSPEDSSIYLCSVVVGTGGKQPQHFGDGTRLSIL.

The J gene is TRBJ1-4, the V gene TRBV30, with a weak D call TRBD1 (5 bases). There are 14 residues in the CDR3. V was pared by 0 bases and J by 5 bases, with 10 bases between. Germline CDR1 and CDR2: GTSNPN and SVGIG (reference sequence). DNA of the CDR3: TGTGCCTGGAGTGTGGGGGGACGCAATGAAAAACTGTTTTTT. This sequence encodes CAWSVGGRNEKLFF.

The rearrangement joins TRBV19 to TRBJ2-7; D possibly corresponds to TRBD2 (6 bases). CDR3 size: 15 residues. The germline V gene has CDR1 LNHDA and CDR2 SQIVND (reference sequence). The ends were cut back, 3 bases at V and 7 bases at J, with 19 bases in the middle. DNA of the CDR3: TGTGCCAGTAGTATCCTCGGGACTTCGACGGGGGAGCAGTACTTC. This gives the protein CASSILGTSTGEQYF.

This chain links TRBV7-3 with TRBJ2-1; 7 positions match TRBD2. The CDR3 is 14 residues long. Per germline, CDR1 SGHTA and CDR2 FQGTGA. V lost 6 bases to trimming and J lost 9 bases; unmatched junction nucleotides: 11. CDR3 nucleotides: TGTGCCAGCAGTCCTGGCGGCGGGAGTCCTGAGCAGTTCTTC. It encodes CASSPGGGSPEQFF.

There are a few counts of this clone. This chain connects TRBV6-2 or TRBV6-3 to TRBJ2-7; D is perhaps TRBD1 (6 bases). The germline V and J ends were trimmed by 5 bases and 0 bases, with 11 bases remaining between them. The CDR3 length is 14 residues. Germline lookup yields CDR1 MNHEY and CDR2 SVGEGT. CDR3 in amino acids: CASSAGQFSYEQYF. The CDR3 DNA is TGTGCCAGCAGTGCTGGACAGTTCTCCTACGAGCAGTACTTC.

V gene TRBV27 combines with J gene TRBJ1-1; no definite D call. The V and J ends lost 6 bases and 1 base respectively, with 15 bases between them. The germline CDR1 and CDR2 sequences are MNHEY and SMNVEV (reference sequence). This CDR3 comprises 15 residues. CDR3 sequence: CASRPAGSPNTEAFF. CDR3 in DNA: TGTGCCAGCAGGCCCGCAGGATCCCCGAACACTGAAGCTTTCTTT.

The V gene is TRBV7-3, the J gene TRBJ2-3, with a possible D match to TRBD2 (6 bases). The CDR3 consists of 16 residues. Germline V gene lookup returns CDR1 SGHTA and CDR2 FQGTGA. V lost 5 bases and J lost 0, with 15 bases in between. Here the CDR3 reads CASSDLPGVSTDTQYF. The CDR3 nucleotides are TGTGCCAGCAGCGACCTCCCGGGGGTTAGCACAGATACGCAGTATTTT.

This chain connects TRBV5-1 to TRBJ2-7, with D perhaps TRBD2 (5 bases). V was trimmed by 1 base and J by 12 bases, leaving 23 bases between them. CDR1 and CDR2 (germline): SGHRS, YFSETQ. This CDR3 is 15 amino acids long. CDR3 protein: CASSLSQRSINPWYF. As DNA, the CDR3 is TGCGCCAGCAGCTTGTCCCAGCGGTCTATTAACCCCTGGTACTTC.

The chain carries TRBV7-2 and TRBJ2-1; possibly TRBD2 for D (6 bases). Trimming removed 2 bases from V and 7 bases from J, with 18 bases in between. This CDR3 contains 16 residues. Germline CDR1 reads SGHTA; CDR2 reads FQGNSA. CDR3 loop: CASSLMQGGLKNEQFF. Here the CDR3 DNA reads TGTGCCAGCAGCTTAATGCAGGGAGGTCTAAAAAATGAGCAGTTCTTC.

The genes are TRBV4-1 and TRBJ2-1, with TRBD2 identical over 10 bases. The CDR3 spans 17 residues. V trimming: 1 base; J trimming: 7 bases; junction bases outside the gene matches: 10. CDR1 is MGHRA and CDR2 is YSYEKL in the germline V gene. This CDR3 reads CASSQVIGTSEANEQFF. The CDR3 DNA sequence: TGCGCCAGCAGCCAAGTAATCGGGACTAGCGAAGCGAATGAGCAGTTCTTC.

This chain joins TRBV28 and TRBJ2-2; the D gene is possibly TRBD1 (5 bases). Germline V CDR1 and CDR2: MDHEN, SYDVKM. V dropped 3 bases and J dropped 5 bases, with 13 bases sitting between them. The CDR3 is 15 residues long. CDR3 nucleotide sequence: TGTGCCAGCAGTTTTAGGACACCACTAACCGGGGAGCTGTTTTTT. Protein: CASSFRTPLTGELFF.

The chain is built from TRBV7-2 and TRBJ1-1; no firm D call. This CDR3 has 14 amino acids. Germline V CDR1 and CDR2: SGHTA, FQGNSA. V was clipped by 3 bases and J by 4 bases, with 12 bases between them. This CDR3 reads CASSLPRPGTEAFF. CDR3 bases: TGTGCCAGCAGCTTGCCCCGACCGGGCACTGAAGCTTTCTTT.

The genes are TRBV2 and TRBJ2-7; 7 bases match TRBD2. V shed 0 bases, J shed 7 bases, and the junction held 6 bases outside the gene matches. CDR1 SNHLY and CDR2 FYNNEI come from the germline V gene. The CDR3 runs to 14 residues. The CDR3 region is CASSEAGGVGEQYF. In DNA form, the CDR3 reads TGTGCCAGCAGTGAAGCGGGGGGGGTTGGAGAGCAGTACTTC.

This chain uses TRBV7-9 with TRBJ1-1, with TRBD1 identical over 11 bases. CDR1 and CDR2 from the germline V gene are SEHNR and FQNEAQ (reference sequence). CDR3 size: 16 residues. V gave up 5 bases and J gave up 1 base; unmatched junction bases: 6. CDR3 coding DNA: TGTGCCAGCAGCATAGGACAGGGGGCGCGGAACACTGAAGCTTTCTTT. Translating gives CASSIGQGARNTEAFF.

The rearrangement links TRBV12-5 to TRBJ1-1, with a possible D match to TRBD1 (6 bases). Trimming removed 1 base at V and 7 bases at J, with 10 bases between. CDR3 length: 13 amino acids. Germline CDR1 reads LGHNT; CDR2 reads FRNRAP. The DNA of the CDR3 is TGTGCTAGTGGTTTGGGTATGGACAGTGAAGCTTTCTTT. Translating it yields CASGLGMDSEAFF.